Below, one T cell receptor beta chain is given with its context. This record comes from a study of blood T cell repertoires in COVID-19. Across the study: Samples of COVID-19 (acute and convalescent) were obtained from the United States, Italy and Spain.

Participants spanned ages about 18 to 100 years and resided in roughly 26 US areas. Participant-given clinical history determined each cohort assignment. The CDR3 has 16 amino acids. Losses at the gene ends were 7 bases for V and 10 bases for J; bases not matched to a gene: 15. CDR1 is ENHRY, CDR2 SYGVKD, per germline. In the authors' methods: Estimates of nucleated cell counts were drawn from the amplification of reference gene primers. Sequencing used immunoSEQ multiplex PCR; TCRdb keeps in-frame clones, though not all of them. Clone size and V and J calls were adopted from that table, with D and trimming inferred from the DNA. The table records 110,000 to 150,000 clones, roughly 89% of them present only once.

The receptor was derived from a man between 45 and 60 years old who had recovered from COVID-19. The V gene is TRBV10-3, the J gene TRBJ2-1; 11 bases fit TRBD2. What was sequenced was PBMCs or T cells enriched from blood (not recorded which). The CDR3 region is CAITAGGGIAGGEQFF. In nucleotides, the CDR3 is TGTGCCATCACCGCTGGGGGAGGGATAGCGGGAGGGGAGCAGTTCTTC.